The 24 T cell receptor beta chains reported below all come from one sample, sequenced in a study of cytotoxic CD8 clonotypes in ibrutinib-treated CLL. Assay: immunoSEQ multiplex PCR; the TCRdb copy retains only in-frame clones and omits some. This table has approximately 92,000 clones, approximately 80% appearing once. The source was PBMCs, collected after 24 months of ibrutinib treatment. All receptors come from a human donor with chronic lymphocytic leukemia.

V is TRBV7-6 and J is TRBJ2-5, with 15 bases fitting TRBD2. Germline V lookup: CDR1 SGHVS, CDR2 FNYEAQ. The CDR3 is 18 amino acids. V dropped 7 bases and J dropped 4; count of bases not matched to a gene: 13. The CDR3 protein is CASNGIGLAGGRGETQYF. The CDR3 coding sequence is TGTGCCAGCAACGGCATAGGACTAGCGGGGGGGCGTGGAGAGACCCAGTACTTC.

This sequence joins TRBV15 and TRBJ2-5; TRBD1 matches at 8 bases. The CDR3 spans 15 residues. J was trimmed by 5 bases and V by 3 bases; bases with no gene match: 8. The germline CDR1 and CDR2 sequences are LNHNV and YYDKDF (reference sequence). CDR3 in amino acids: CATSSRTGSEETQYF. As DNA, the CDR3 is TGTGCCACCAGCAGCCGGACAGGGAGTGAGGAGACCCAGTACTTC.

This chain joins TRBV10-3 and TRBJ1-1, with unresolved D. The CDR3 is 13 amino acids. Per germline, CDR1 ENHRY and CDR2 SYGVKD. Deletions cut 5 bases from V and 1 base from J, with 8 bases between. CDR3: CAISSVGNTEAFF. As DNA, the CDR3 is TGTGCCATCAGTTCGGTGGGGAACACTGAAGCTTTCTTT.

This clone was picked up one time. V is TRBV18 and J is TRBJ2-6, with D possibly being TRBD1 (5 bases). Germline V lookup: CDR1 KGHSH, CDR2 LQKENI. The CDR3 loop spans 15 amino acids. Deletions cut 4 bases from V and 0 bases from J, with 7 bases between. CDR3 sequence: CASSQTVSGANVLTF. In DNA form, the CDR3 reads TGTGCCAGCTCACAGACAGTCTCTGGGGCCAACGTCCTGACTTTC.

V usage is TRBV5-5 and J usage is TRBJ2-1; 16 positions agree with TRBD2. V dropped 1 base and J dropped 4; count of bases not matched to a gene: 8. The germline V gene encodes CDR1 SGHKS and CDR2 YYEKEE (reference sequence). The CDR3 has 19 amino acids. The chain's CDR3 is CASSLSGGLAGGPYNEQFF. For the CDR3, the DNA is TGTGCCAGCAGCTTGAGTGGGGGACTAGCGGGAGGGCCTTACAATGAGCAGTTCTTC.

The CDR3 spells CASRRGYTGELFF. In DNA form, the CDR3 reads TGTGCCAGCAGGAGGGGGTACACCGGGGAGCTGTTTTTT. The V gene is TRBV2, the J gene TRBJ2-2, with D perhaps matching TRBD1 (6 bases). The CDR3 covers 13 residues. Germline V gene data show CDR1 as SNHLY and CDR2 as FYNNEI. The V end lost 6 bases, the J end lost 3 bases, and 8 bases lay between the germline ends.

This chain joins TRBV10-1 and TRBJ2-5; TRBD2 aligns across 8 bases. J lost 4 bases, V lost 0 bases, and 7 bases had no gene match. This CDR3 region has 16 residues. CDR1 and CDR2 from the germline V gene are WNHNN and SYGVQD (reference sequence). The CDR3 nucleotides are TGCGCCAGCAGTGAGTCGCCGGGACTAGAGCGAGAGACCCAGTACTTC. The encoded protein is CASSESPGLERETQYF.

CDR3 loop: CAISEAAEQYF. The CDR3 nucleotides read TGTGCCATCAGTGAAGCAGCCGAGCAGTACTTC. V usage is TRBV10-3 and J usage is TRBJ2-7; no firm D call. Germline CDR1 and CDR2: ENHRY and SYGVKD. The V gene lost 3 bases and the J gene lost 6 bases, with 6 bases spanning the gap. CDR3 size: 11 residues.

The gene calls are TRBV27 and TRBJ2-3; D perhaps matches TRBD2 (6 bases). This CDR3 has 16 residues. Trimming took off 5 bases at V and 4 bases at J, with 19 bases between the two ends. From germline, CDR1 is MNHEY and CDR2 SMNVEV (reference sequence). CDR3: CASSPTRLGSADTQYF. CDR3 bases: TGTGCCAGCAGTCCGACCCGACTCGGGAGCGCAGATACGCAGTATTTT.

V is TRBV5-1 and J is TRBJ1-1; 8 positions match TRBD1. Per germline, CDR1 SGHRS and CDR2 YFSETQ. CDR3 size: 16 residues. Losses at the gene ends were 4 bases for V and 4 bases for J; bases not matched to a gene: 12. The CDR3 spells CASSQNGDRGFTEAFF. The CDR3 DNA sequence: TGCGCCAGCAGCCAAAACGGCGACAGGGGTTTCACTGAAGCTTTCTTT.

This chain links TRBV5-6 with TRBJ2-7; the match to TRBD1 covers 7 bases. Germline trimming cut 0 bases from V and 3 bases from J; bases unmatched to any gene: 9. Germline CDR1 SGHDT, CDR2 YYEEEE. The CDR3 has 16 residues. CDR3 amino acids: CASSLGRSGQYYEQYF. CDR3 DNA: TGTGCCAGCAGCTTGGGTAGGTCGGGACAGTACTACGAGCAGTACTTC.

The chain carries TRBV5-1 and TRBJ1-2; D not resolved. The CDR3 runs 14 residues. Trimming took 0 bases from V and 8 from J, leaving 14 bases between them. Germline values: CDR1 SGHRS, CDR2 YFSETQ. As DNA, the CDR3 is TGCGCCAGCAGCTTGGACAGTGGCTCGAGGGGCTACACCTTC. Translated, it gives CASSLDSGSRGYTF.

The chain employs TRBV29-1 and TRBJ1-2, with TRBD1 identical over 9 bases. The ends lost 5 bases at V and 5 bases at J; junction bases unmatched: 6. This CDR3 has 13 amino acids. Germline V gene sequence: CDR1 SQVTM, CDR2 ANQGSEA. CDR3 coding DNA: TGCAGCGTTCACACAGGGGGCAGTTATGGCTACACCTTC. Amino acid sequence: CSVHTGGSYGYTF.

Points on this clone: Sequence at one end of the junction differs from germline and may be a read error. The V and J genes are TRBV7-7 and TRBJ2-1; 10 bases align to TRBD2. Per germline, CDR1 SSHAT and CDR2 FNYEAQ (reference sequence). There are 15 residues in the CDR3. The CDR3 region is CASSLGGLASSEQFF. DNA of the CDR3: TGTGCTAGCAGCTTAGGGGGACTAGCGTCATCTGAGCAGTTCTTC.

The chain links TRBV7-8 to TRBJ1-3; D unresolved. Trimming took 5 bases from V and 4 from J, leaving 9 bases between them. In germline, CDR1 is SGHVS, CDR2 FQNEAQ. This CDR3 has 13 amino acids. CDR3 sequence reads: CASSPQPGNTIYF. CDR3 in DNA: TGTGCCAGCAGCCCCCAGCCAGGAAACACCATATATTTT.

This clone showed up just a few times. V and J are TRBV27 and TRBJ2-7, with TRBD2 matching 10 bases. Germline-derived CDR1 and CDR2 are MNHEY and SMNVEV (reference sequence). After removal of 5 bases from V and 0 bases from J, the junction contained 7 bases not matched to a gene. The CDR3 is made up of 16 amino acids. This CDR3 is CASSGLSGRSSYEQYF. The CDR3 DNA sequence: TGTGCCAGCAGTGGCCTTAGCGGGAGGAGCTCCTACGAGCAGTACTTC.

This clone has just a few counts. The chain couples TRBV7-2 to TRBJ2-1; TRBD2 agrees at 13 bases. V was pared by 3 bases and J by 0 bases, with 8 bases of the junction left unmatched. This CDR3 contains 19 residues. Germline V gives CDR1 SGHTA, CDR2 FQGNSA. The CDR3 loop reads CASSFGLAGVISSYNEQFF. As DNA, the CDR3 is TGTGCCAGCAGCTTCGGACTAGCGGGAGTAATAAGCTCCTACAATGAGCAGTTCTTC. The full variable domain, with the rest looked up from reference TRBV7-2 and TRBJ2-1, is GAGVSQSPSNKVTEKGKDVELRCDPISGHTALYWYRQSLGQGLEFLIYFQGNSAPDKSGLPSDRFSAERTGGSVSTLTIQRTQQEDSAVYLCASSFGLAGVISSYNEQFFGPGTRLTVL.

J is TRBJ1-1 and V is TRBV5-1; the D is unclear. The germline gives CDR1 SGHRS, CDR2 YFSETQ. The V end lost 1 base, the J end lost 1 base, and 8 bases lay between the germline ends. The CDR3 has 14 amino acids. The CDR3 DNA sequence: TGCGCCAGCAGCTTGAGGGCAGGGAACACTGAAGCTTTCTTT. This sequence encodes CASSLRAGNTEAFF.

CDR3 sequence (DNA): TGTGCCAGTAGTACCCGGGACTTTCAGGGGACCCAGTACTTC. Amino acids: CASSTRDFQGTQYF. The chain has TRBV19 and TRBJ2-5, with D perhaps TRBD2 (6 bases). With 4 bases removed from V and 7 bases from J, the gap between germline ends came to 16 bases. The germline CDR1 and CDR2 sequences are LNHDA and SQIVND (reference sequence). The CDR3 covers 14 residues.

The V gene is TRBV18, the J gene TRBJ2-7; possibly TRBD1 or TRBD2 for D (7 bases each). The V gene lost 4 bases and the J gene lost 7 bases, with 20 bases spanning the gap. Germline CDR1 reads KGHSH; CDR2 reads LQKENI. The CDR3 is made up of 15 amino acids. This CDR3 is CASSRDQGGAGEQYF. The CDR3 DNA is TGTGCCAGCTCACGTGATCAGGGGGGAGCGGGAGAGCAGTACTTC. Looking up the rest from reference TRBV18 and TRBJ2-7 gives the full variable domain: NAGVMQNPRHLVRRRGQEARLRCSPMKGHSHVYWYRQLPEEGLKFMVYLQKENIIDESGMPKERFSAEFPKEGPSILRIQQVVRGDSAAYFCASSRDQGGAGEQYFGPGTRLTVT.

The sample holds one count of this clone. The chain couples TRBV4-3 to TRBJ1-2; the match to TRBD1 covers 11 bases. The ends lost 1 base at V and 2 bases at J; junction bases unmatched: 3. There are 16 residues in the CDR3. Germline V CDR1 and CDR2: LGHNA, YSLEER. The CDR3 region has the DNA TGCGCCAGCAGCCAAGCCGGACAGGGGGCCAACTATGGCTACACCTTC. It is translated as CASSQAGQGANYGYTF.

The chain employs TRBV27 and TRBJ2-5, with TRBD1 matching over 9 bases. This CDR3 has 18 amino acids. After removal of 5 bases from V and 7 bases from J, the junction contained 20 bases not matched to a gene. In germline, CDR1 is MNHEY, CDR2 SMNVEV (reference sequence). The CDR3 spells CASSGGGGTGSLRGTQYF. Written as DNA, the CDR3 is TGTGCCAGCAGTGGAGGGGGGGGGACAGGGAGCCTCCGCGGGACCCAGTACTTC.

V gene TRBV2 combines with J gene TRBJ1-2; D ambiguous. Looked up from germline, CDR1 is SNHLY and CDR2 is FYNNEI. The germline V and J ends were trimmed by 4 bases and 2 bases, with 8 bases remaining between them. This CDR3 has 13 residues. The CDR3 DNA is TGTGCCAGCAGTGGGCAGGAGAACTATGGCTACACCTTC. This translates into CASSGQENYGYTF.

V usage is TRBV30 and J usage is TRBJ2-3, with D perhaps given as TRBD1 or TRBD2 (5 bases each). Looked up from germline, CDR1 is GTSNPN and CDR2 is SVGIG (reference sequence). Trimming pared 4 bases from V and 4 bases from J, leaving 18 bases between. The CDR3 consists of 15 residues. CDR3 amino acids: CAWKRSGTRPDTQYF. The CDR3 bases are TGTGCCTGGAAGAGATCCGGGACCCGACCAGATACGCAGTATTTT. The full variable domain, completed using reference TRBV30 and TRBJ2-3, is SQTIHQWPATLVQPVGSPLSLECTVEGTSNPNLYWYRQAAGRGLQLLFYSVGIGQISSEVPQNLSASRPQDRQFILSSKKLLLSDSGFYLCAWKRSGTRPDTQYFGPGTRLTVL.